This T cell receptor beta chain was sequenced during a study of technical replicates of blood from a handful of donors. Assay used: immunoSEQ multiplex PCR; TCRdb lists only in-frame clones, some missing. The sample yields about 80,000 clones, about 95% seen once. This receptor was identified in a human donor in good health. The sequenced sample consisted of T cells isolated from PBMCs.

The CDR3 DNA sequence: TGTGCCAGCAGCTACCTAAAGACAGGGCCCATCCTGGAGCAGTACTTC. It codes for CASSYLKTGPILEQYF. This rearrangement joins TRBV5-8 to TRBJ2-7, with 7 bases lining up with TRBD1. The CDR3 sequence is 16 residues long. CDR1 is SGHTS and CDR2 is YDEGEE in the germline V gene. The V and J ends lost 3 bases and 7 bases, in that order; junction bases with no gene match: 16.